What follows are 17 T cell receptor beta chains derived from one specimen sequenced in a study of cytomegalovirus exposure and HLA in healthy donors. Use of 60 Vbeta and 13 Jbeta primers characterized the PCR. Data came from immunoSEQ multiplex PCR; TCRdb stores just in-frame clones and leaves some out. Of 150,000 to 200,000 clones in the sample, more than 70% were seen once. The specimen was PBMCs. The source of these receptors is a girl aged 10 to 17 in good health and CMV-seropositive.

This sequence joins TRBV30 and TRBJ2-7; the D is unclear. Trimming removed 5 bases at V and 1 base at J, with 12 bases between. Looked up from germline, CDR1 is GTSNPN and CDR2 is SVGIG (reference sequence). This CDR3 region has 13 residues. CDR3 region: CAWGFPGSYEQYF. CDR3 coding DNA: TGTGCCTGGGGGTTCCCAGGTTCCTACGAGCAGTACTTC.

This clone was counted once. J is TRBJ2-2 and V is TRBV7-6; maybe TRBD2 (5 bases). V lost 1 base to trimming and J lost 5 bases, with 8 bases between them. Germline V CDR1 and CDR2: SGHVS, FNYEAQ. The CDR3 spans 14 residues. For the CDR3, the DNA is TGTGCCAGCAGCTTAGTAGCGATGACCGGGGAGCTGTTTTTT. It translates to CASSLVAMTGELFF.

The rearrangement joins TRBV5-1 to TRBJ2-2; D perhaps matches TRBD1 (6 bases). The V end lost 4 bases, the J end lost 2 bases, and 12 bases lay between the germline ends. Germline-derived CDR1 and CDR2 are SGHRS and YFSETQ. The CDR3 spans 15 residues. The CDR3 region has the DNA TGCGCCAGCAGCCCCAGGACAGATAACACCGGGGAGCTGTTTTTT. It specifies CASSPRTDNTGELFF.

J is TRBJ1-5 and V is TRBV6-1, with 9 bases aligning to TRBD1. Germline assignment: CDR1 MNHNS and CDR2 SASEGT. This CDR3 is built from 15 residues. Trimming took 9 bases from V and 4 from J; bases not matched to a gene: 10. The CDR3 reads CASEGQGRGNQPQHF. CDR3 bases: TGTGCCAGTGAAGGACAGGGGAGAGGGAATCAGCCCCAGCATTTT.

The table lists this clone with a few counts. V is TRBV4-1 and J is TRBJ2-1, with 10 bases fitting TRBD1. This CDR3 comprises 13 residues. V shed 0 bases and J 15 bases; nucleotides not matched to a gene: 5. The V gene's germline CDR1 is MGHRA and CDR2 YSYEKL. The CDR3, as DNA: TGCGCCAGCAGCCAAGACCGGACAGGGGGAGCGTTCTTC. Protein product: CASSQDRTGGAFF.

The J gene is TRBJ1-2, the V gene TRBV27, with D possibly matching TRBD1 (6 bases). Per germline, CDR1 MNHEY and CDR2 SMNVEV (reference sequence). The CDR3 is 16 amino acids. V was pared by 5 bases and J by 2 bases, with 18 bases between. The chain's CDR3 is CASSRRPQGINYGYTF. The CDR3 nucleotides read TGTGCCAGCAGTCGTCGCCCCCAGGGGATAAACTATGGCTACACCTTC.

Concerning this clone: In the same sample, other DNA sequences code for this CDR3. CDR3 bases: TGTGCCAGCAGCCCCGGGACTAGCGGCTACGAGCAGTACTTC. Translating it yields CASSPGTSGYEQYF. The genes are TRBV27 and TRBJ2-7, with TRBD2 matching 11 bases. CDR1 and CDR2 (germline): MNHEY, SMNVEV (reference sequence). V lost 6 bases and J lost 3; bases outside the gene matches: 4. The CDR3 runs to 14 residues.

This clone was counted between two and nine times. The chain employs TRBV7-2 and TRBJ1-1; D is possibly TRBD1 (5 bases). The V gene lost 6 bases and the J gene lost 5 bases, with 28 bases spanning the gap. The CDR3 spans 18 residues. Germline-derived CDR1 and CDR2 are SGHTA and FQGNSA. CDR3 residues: CASRKGVLPRTGRTEAFF. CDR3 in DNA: TGTGCCAGCAGGAAAGGGGTTTTACCGAGGACGGGGAGGACTGAAGCTTTCTTT.

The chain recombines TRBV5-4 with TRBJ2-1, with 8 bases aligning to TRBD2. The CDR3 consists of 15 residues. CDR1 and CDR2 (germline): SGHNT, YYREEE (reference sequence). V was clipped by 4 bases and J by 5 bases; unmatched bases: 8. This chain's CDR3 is CASSTPRGGDNEQFF. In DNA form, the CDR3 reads TGTGCCAGCAGCACCCCCCGGGGGGGGGACAATGAGCAGTTCTTC.

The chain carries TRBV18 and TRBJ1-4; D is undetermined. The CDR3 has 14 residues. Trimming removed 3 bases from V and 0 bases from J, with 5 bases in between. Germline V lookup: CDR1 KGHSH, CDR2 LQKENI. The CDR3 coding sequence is TGTGCCAGCTCACCTAGTACAACTAATGAAAAACTGTTTTTT. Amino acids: CASSPSTTNEKLFF.

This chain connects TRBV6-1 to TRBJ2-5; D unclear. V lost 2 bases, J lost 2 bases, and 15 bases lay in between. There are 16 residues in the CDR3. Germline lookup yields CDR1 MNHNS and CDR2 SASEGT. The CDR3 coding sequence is TGTGCCAGCAGTGAATCGGGTAATGGATGGCAAGAGACCCAGTACTTC. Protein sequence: CASSESGNGWQETQYF.

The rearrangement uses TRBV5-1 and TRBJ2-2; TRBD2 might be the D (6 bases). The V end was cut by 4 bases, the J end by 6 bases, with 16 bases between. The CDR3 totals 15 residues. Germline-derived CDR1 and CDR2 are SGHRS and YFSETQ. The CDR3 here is CASSPRGLGPGELFF. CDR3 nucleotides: TGCGCCAGCAGCCCACGGGGGTTAGGTCCCGGGGAGCTGTTTTTT.

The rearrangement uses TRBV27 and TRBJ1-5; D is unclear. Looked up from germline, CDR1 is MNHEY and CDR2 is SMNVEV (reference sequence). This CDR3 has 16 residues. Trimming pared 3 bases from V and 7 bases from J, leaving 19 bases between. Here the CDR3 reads CASSFFTPPGGQPQHF. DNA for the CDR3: TGTGCCAGCAGTTTTTTCACCCCCCCCGGCGGGCAGCCCCAGCATTTT.

The CDR3 here is CASSPTGYSNQPQHF. The CDR3 DNA follows: TGTGCCAGCTCACCAACAGGGTATAGCAATCAGCCCCAGCATTTT. V and J are TRBV18 and TRBJ1-5, with D maybe TRBD1 (6 bases). Germline-derived CDR1 and CDR2 are KGHSH and LQKENI. The CDR3 loop spans 15 amino acids. The V gene lost 2 bases and the J gene lost 0 bases, with 8 bases spanning the gap.

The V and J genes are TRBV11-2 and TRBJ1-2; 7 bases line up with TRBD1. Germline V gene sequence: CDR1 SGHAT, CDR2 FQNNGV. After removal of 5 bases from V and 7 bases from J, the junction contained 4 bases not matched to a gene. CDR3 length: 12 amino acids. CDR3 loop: CASSLTGFGYTF. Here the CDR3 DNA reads TGTGCCAGCAGCCTGACAGGGTTTGGCTACACCTTC.

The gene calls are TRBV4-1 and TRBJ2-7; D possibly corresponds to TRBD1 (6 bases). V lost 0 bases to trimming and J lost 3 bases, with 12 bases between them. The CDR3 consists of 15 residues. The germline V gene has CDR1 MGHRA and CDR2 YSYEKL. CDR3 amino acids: CASSQDYRAYYEQYF. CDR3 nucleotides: TGCGCCAGCAGCCAAGATTACAGGGCGTACTACGAGCAGTACTTC.

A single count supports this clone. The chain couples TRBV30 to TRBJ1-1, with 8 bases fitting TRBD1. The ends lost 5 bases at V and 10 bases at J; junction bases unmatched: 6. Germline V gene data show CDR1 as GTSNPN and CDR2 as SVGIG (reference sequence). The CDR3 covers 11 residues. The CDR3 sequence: CAWGDQGAAFF. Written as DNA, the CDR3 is TGTGCCTGGGGTGATCAGGGGGCAGCTTTCTTT.